What follows describes a single TCR beta chain. What it binds is not known. These data are taken from a study of shared clonotypes between healthy human individuals. Study as a whole: Used for every donor were three CD4 naive, three CD4 memory, two CD8 naive and one CD8 memory plate.

Original processing methods: Junction-only sequences without quality scores were provided by ImmunoSEQ, so filtering was different. Using immunoSEQ multiplex PCR, the repertoire was profiled, and TCRdb retains in-frame clones only, with some absent. The V and J calls and the clone size are those of that table, but D and trimming were determined from the DNA. The table lists 500,000 to 700,000 clones, 95% of them singletons. Broader study findings: Unshared clonotypes carried lower generation probabilities than those common to all four donors. Researchers sampled blood only, noting tissue repertoires likely differ.

Positive CCR7 selection of CD45RO-negative cells yielded the naive CD8 cells, and terminally differentiated effector memory CD45RA+ cells were excluded. The CDR3 loop spans 15 amino acids. CDR1 is MDHEN and CDR2 is SYDVKM in the germline V gene. V was pared by 4 bases and J by 3 bases, with 15 bases between. The J gene is TRBJ1-2, the V gene TRBV28; D not certain. Sequences were obtained from naive CD8+ T cells sorted from blood. The clonotype was recovered from a woman between 25 and 40 years old in good health. CDR3 protein: CASSSGLQLDYGYTF. Here the CDR3 DNA reads TGTGCCAGCAGTTCCGGATTACAGTTGGACTATGGCTACACCTTC.